The rows below give T cell receptor beta chains drawn from one sample of a study of Ad26.COV2.S vaccination and SARS-CoV-2 variants. Libraries were prepared by immunoSEQ multiplex PCR; TCRdb keeps only in-frame clonotypes and omits some of them. The sample yields 300,000 to 350,000 clones, around 89% seen once. The specimen comprised peripheral blood, sampled in a trial of Ad26.COV2.S vaccine versus placebo. Receptor source: a person aged 18 to 65 who received the Ad26.COV2.S COVID-19 vaccine or a placebo. Each CDR3 is given with its conserved first and last residue. D genes are given only for firm matches. Clone sizes are given selectively: once, few, many, or a class where the clone is expanded.

CDR3 DNA: TGCGCCAGCAGCCAAGAAGGGGCCAGCTCTGGGGCCAACGTCCTGACTTTC
CDR3 protein: CASSQEGASSGANVLTF
clone size: .
D gene: .
J gene: TRBJ2-6
V gene: TRBV4-1

CDR3 DNA: TGTGCCAGCAGTAGCCGGATAAATCAGCCCCAGCATTTT
CDR3 protein: CASSSRINQPQHF
clone size: .
D gene: .
J gene: TRBJ1-5
V gene: TRBV2

CDR3 DNA: TGTGCCACAGCAGCGGCCGGGGAGCTGTTTTTT
CDR3 protein: CATAAAGELFF
clone size: .
D gene: .
J gene: TRBJ2-2
V gene: TRBV24-1

CDR3 DNA: TGTGCCAGCAGCGCGCGGGGTACTGAAGCTTTCTTT
CDR3 protein: CASSARGTEAFF
clone size: .
D gene: .
J gene: TRBJ1-1
V gene: TRBV3-1/TRBV3-2

CDR3 DNA: TGCGCCAGCAGCTTGGACCTTTCAGATACGCAGTATTTT
CDR3 protein: CASSLDLSDTQYF
clone size: .
D gene: .
J gene: TRBJ2-3
V gene: TRBV5-1

CDR3 DNA: TGCGCCAGCAGCCAAGATTCCAGGAGGAACACTGAAGCTTTCTTT
CDR3 protein: CASSQDSRRNTEAFF
clone size: .
D gene: .
J gene: TRBJ1-1
V gene: TRBV4-3

CDR3 DNA: TGTGCCAGCACGCAGTGGCAAGAGACCCAGTACTTC
CDR3 protein: CASTQWQETQYF
clone size: .
D gene: .
J gene: TRBJ2-5
V gene: TRBV6-5

CDR3 DNA: TGTGCCAGTAGTTTGGGACAGGGCGACTACGAGCAGTACTTC
CDR3 protein: CASSLGQGDYEQYF
clone size: .
D gene: TRBD1
J gene: TRBJ2-7
V gene: TRBV19

CDR3 DNA: TGTGCCAGCAGTTTTCGGGACCCTCAAGAGACCCAGTACTTC
CDR3 protein: CASSFRDPQETQYF
clone size: .
D gene: .
J gene: TRBJ2-5
V gene: TRBV28

CDR3 DNA: TGTGCCAGCAGTCCCATCCGGGAGCCCTCTAGCGAGCAGTACTTC
CDR3 protein: CASSPIREPSSEQYF
clone size: .
D gene: .
J gene: TRBJ2-7
V gene: TRBV27

CDR3 DNA: TGTGCCAGCAGCTTAAGGCAGGGGGCCTACAATGAGCAGTTCTTC
CDR3 protein: CASSLRQGAYNEQFF
clone size: .
D gene: TRBD1
J gene: TRBJ2-1
V gene: TRBV7-9

CDR3 DNA: TGTGCCAGCAGCTCGGGGACACCGGATCAATTACTAAGTGAAAAACTGTTTTTT
CDR3 protein: CASSSGTPDQLLSEKLFF
clone size: .
D gene: .
J gene: TRBJ1-4
V gene: TRBV13

CDR3 DNA: TGTGCCAGCAGTCCTACTGGGATCTGGGGACAAATCACAGATACGCAGTATTTT
CDR3 protein: CASSPTGIWGQITDTQYF
clone size: .
D gene: .
J gene: TRBJ2-3
V gene: TRBV28

CDR3 DNA: TGTGCCAGCATTGACAGGGGTCTTTCCTACAATGAGCAGTTCTTC
CDR3 protein: CASIDRGLSYNEQFF
clone size: .
D gene: TRBD1
J gene: TRBJ2-1
V gene: TRBV28

CDR3 DNA: TGTGCCAGCAGTTTGTGGGACACCTTGTACGAGCAGTACTTC
CDR3 protein: CASSLWDTLYEQYF
clone size: .
D gene: .
J gene: TRBJ2-7
V gene: TRBV28

CDR3 DNA: TGTGCCAGCAGCTTAGAGCGCAGTGCACACTACGAGCAGTACTTC
CDR3 protein: CASSLERSAHYEQYF
clone size: .
D gene: .
J gene: TRBJ2-7
V gene: TRBV11-2

CDR3 DNA: TGCGCCAGCAGCTTGGAGGGCAATGAGCAGTTCTTC
CDR3 protein: CASSLEGNEQFF
clone size: .
D gene: .
J gene: TRBJ2-1
V gene: TRBV5-1

CDR3 DNA: TGTGCCAGCAGCTTGTTGTCAGGGAAGAACTACGAGCAGTACTTC
CDR3 protein: CASSLLSGKNYEQYF
clone size: .
D gene: .
J gene: TRBJ2-7
V gene: TRBV5-6

CDR3 DNA: TGTGCCAGCAGTTTGCCGACCGTCCAAGAGACCCAGTACTTC
CDR3 protein: CASSLPTVQETQYF
clone size: .
D gene: .
J gene: TRBJ2-5
V gene: TRBV28

CDR3 DNA: TGTGCCAGCAGCACTAGCGGGAGCTGGGAGCAGTTCTTC
CDR3 protein: CASSTSGSWEQFF
clone size: .
D gene: TRBD2
J gene: TRBJ2-1
V gene: TRBV7-2

CDR3 DNA: TGCAGTGCTAGTCAGGGGGCGAGCATTCAGTACTTC
CDR3 protein: CSASQGASIQYF
clone size: .
D gene: TRBD1
J gene: TRBJ2-4
V gene: TRBV20-1

CDR3 DNA: TGTGCCAGCAGCTTCGGGGACGGGTATCAGCCCCAGCATTTT
CDR3 protein: CASSFGDGYQPQHF
clone size: .
D gene: .
J gene: TRBJ1-5
V gene: TRBV5-5

CDR3 DNA: TGTGCCAGCAGCTTGGTCGGAGATCAGCCCCAGCATTTT
CDR3 protein: CASSLVGDQPQHF
clone size: .
D gene: .
J gene: TRBJ1-5
V gene: TRBV5-5

CDR3 DNA: TGTGCCTGGAGTGTACCTTTAGGGACAGGTATTGAAGCTTTCTTT
CDR3 protein: CAWSVPLGTGIEAFF
clone size: once
D gene: TRBD1
J gene: TRBJ1-1
V gene: TRBV30

CDR3 DNA: TGTGCCAGCAGCCGGGGAGTCAGGGGGCTAACTGAAGCTTTCTTT
CDR3 protein: CASSRGVRGLTEAFF
clone size: .
D gene: TRBD1
J gene: TRBJ1-1
V gene: TRBV6-5

CDR3 DNA: TGTGCCAGCAGTGAGGGACTAGCGGGAGGGCCAGGCGAGCAGTACTTC
CDR3 protein: CASSEGLAGGPGEQYF
clone size: .
D gene: TRBD2
J gene: TRBJ2-7
V gene: TRBV28

CDR3 DNA: TGTGCCAGCAGCTTGAGTTGGGCTAGCGGGAGTATTTCACATGAGCAGTTCTTC
CDR3 protein: CASSLSWASGSISHEQFF
clone size: .
D gene: TRBD2
J gene: TRBJ2-1
V gene: TRBV5-4

CDR3 DNA: TGTGCCAGCAGCTTTCGGAACTACAATGAGCAGTTCTTC
CDR3 protein: CASSFRNYNEQFF
clone size: .
D gene: .
J gene: TRBJ2-1
V gene: TRBV7-8

CDR3 DNA: TGCGCCAGCAGCAAAGGCGGGGAGCCTGGGGCCAACGTCCTGACTTTC
CDR3 protein: CASSKGGEPGANVLTF
clone size: .
D gene: .
J gene: TRBJ2-6
V gene: TRBV5-1

CDR3 DNA: TGTGCCAGCATTTGGACGAAAACCTACAATGAGCAGTTCTTC
CDR3 protein: CASIWTKTYNEQFF
clone size: .
D gene: .
J gene: TRBJ2-1
V gene: TRBV5-8

CDR3 DNA: TGTGCCAGCAGCTTCTCGAGCTCCTACGAGCAGTACTTC
CDR3 protein: CASSFSSSYEQYF
clone size: once
D gene: .
J gene: TRBJ2-7
V gene: TRBV7-8

CDR3 DNA: TGTGCCAGCAGGAAGACAGTTAGTAATTCACCCCTCCACTTT
CDR3 protein: CASRKTVSNSPLHF
clone size: .
D gene: .
J gene: TRBJ1-6
V gene: TRBV28

CDR3 DNA: TGTGCCAGCAGTACCAGGGACAGGGAAGCAACTAATGAAAAACTGTTTTTT
CDR3 protein: CASSTRDREATNEKLFF
clone size: .
D gene: TRBD1
J gene: TRBJ1-4
V gene: TRBV28

CDR3 DNA: TGTGCCAGCAGCATTAACAGGAACACCGGGGAGCTGTTTTTT
CDR3 protein: CASSINRNTGELFF
clone size: .
D gene: .
J gene: TRBJ2-2
V gene: TRBV5-5

CDR3 DNA: TGCGCCAGCAGCTTGGGAGTGACAGGGGACACTGAAGCTTTCTTT
CDR3 protein: CASSLGVTGDTEAFF
clone size: .
D gene: TRBD1
J gene: TRBJ1-1
V gene: TRBV5-1

CDR3 DNA: TGTGCCAGCAGGGGGTCTTGGGAGGACAGAACAGGGGAAAGGGTCGCCTACGAGCAGTACTTC
CDR3 protein: CASRGSWEDRTGERVAYEQYF
clone size: .
D gene: .
J gene: TRBJ2-7
V gene: TRBV27

CDR3 DNA: TGTGCCAGCAGTTTATCCCCCGCAGATACGCAGTATTTT
CDR3 protein: CASSLSPADTQYF
clone size: few
D gene: .
J gene: TRBJ2-3
V gene: TRBV12-3/TRBV12-4

CDR3 DNA: TGTGCCAGCAGGGTAGGGGGTCAGCCCCAGCATTTT
CDR3 protein: CASRVGGQPQHF
clone size: .
D gene: .
J gene: TRBJ1-5
V gene: TRBV7-9

CDR3 DNA: TGTGCCAGCAGCCACCGGGAGTACGAGCAGTACTTC
CDR3 protein: CASSHREYEQYF
clone size: few
D gene: .
J gene: TRBJ2-7
V gene: TRBV7-2

CDR3 DNA: TGTGCCAGCAGTGCGACAGGGAACAATGAGCAGTTCTTC
CDR3 protein: CASSATGNNEQFF
clone size: .
D gene: TRBD1
J gene: TRBJ2-1
V gene: TRBV27

CDR3 DNA: TGTGCCAGCAGCCACGATACAGAGAACACTGAAGCTTTCTTT
CDR3 protein: CASSHDTENTEAFF
clone size: .
D gene: .
J gene: TRBJ1-1
V gene: TRBV28

CDR3 DNA: TGTGCCAGCAGCTTACCGGTAGCAGATACGCAGTATTTT
CDR3 protein: CASSLPVADTQYF
clone size: .
D gene: .
J gene: TRBJ2-3
V gene: TRBV7-2

CDR3 DNA: TGTGCCAGCAGCTTTTCGCGGGGGCACCTCAATGAGCAGTTCTTC
CDR3 protein: CASSFSRGHLNEQFF
clone size: .
D gene: .
J gene: TRBJ2-1
V gene: TRBV7-2

CDR3 DNA: TGCGCCAGCAGCTTCAGGGGTAGCGGGAGTTATAATGAGCAGTTCTTC
CDR3 protein: CASSFRGSGSYNEQFF
clone size: .
D gene: TRBD2
J gene: TRBJ2-1
V gene: TRBV5-1

CDR3 DNA: TGTGCCAGCATGCGGGACAGGGGGTCCACCGGGGAGCTGTTTTTT
CDR3 protein: CASMRDRGSTGELFF
clone size: .
D gene: TRBD1
J gene: TRBJ2-2
V gene: TRBV2

CDR3 DNA: TGCGCCAGCAGCCCCCAGGGGGCGACCTACGAGCAGTACTTC
CDR3 protein: CASSPQGATYEQYF
clone size: .
D gene: TRBD1
J gene: TRBJ2-7
V gene: TRBV4-1

CDR3 DNA: TGTGCCAGCAGACGGACAGGGGGCTTTCAGCCCCAGCATTTT
CDR3 protein: CASRRTGGFQPQHF
clone size: once
D gene: TRBD1
J gene: TRBJ1-5
V gene: TRBV27

CDR3 DNA: TGTGCCAGCAGCTTAGGGTCGGATTACGAGCAGTACTTC
CDR3 protein: CASSLGSDYEQYF
clone size: once
D gene: .
J gene: TRBJ2-7
V gene: TRBV7-9

CDR3 DNA: TGTGCCAGCAGCTCGTCGACAGGGGTTTCCTACGAGCAGTACTTC
CDR3 protein: CASSSSTGVSYEQYF
clone size: .
D gene: TRBD1
J gene: TRBJ2-7
V gene: TRBV7-6

CDR3 DNA: TGTGCCAGCAGTTTTACAGGGGTCCAAGAGACCCAGTACTTC
CDR3 protein: CASSFTGVQETQYF
clone size: .
D gene: TRBD1
J gene: TRBJ2-5
V gene: TRBV28

CDR3 DNA: TGTGCCAGCAGCAGGGACAGGGGATTCGAGCAGTACTTC
CDR3 protein: CASSRDRGFEQYF
clone size: .
D gene: TRBD1
J gene: TRBJ2-7
V gene: TRBV12-3/TRBV12-4